The present T cell receptor (beta chain) was sequenced within a study of T cell responses to AZD1222 COVID-19 vaccine. Assay: immunoSEQ multiplex PCR; the TCRdb copy retains only in-frame clones and omits some. The sample lists 150,000 to 200,000 clones, more than 85% occurring once. The V gene lost 11 bases and the J gene lost 4 bases, with 24 bases spanning the gap. CDR1 SNHLY and CDR2 FYNNEI come from the germline V gene. There are 16 residues in the CDR3. This clonotype was obtained from an adult who received the AZD1222 COVID-19 vaccine. The V call is TRBV2, the J call TRBJ2-1; D is possibly TRBD2 (6 bases). Source: peripheral blood, taken 28 days after the second AZD1222 dose. CDR3 in amino acids: CAPERRTSIRYNEQFF. The CDR3 DNA reads as TGTGCCCCCGAGAGACGAACTAGCATAAGATACAATGAGCAGTTCTTC. Together with reference TRBV2 and TRBJ2-1, the CDR3 gives the full variable domain: EPEVTQTPSHQVTQMGQEVILRCVPISNHLYFYWYRQILGQKVEFLVSFYNNEISEKSEIFDDQFSVERPDGSNFTLKIRSTKLEDSAMYFCAPERRTSIRYNEQFFGPGTRLTVL.